The TCR beta chain described here comes from a study of T-cell reconstitution after alpha-beta-depleted transplantation in children. This clonotype appeared a few times. The CDR3 extends over 16 amino acids. V shed 1 base and J shed 8 bases, with 18 bases lying between them. Germline CDR1 LNHDA, CDR2 SQIVND (reference sequence). It was with unique molecular identifiers that the TCRbeta library was prepared. TCRdb called the PCR reads again in MiXCR, with one record for every CDR3 protein. The sample gives approximately 390,000 distinct CDR3 sequences, 9.5% to 13% of which show up once; roughly 5.1% is in the top ten.

Sequences were derived from PBMCs from the stem cell graft donor, sampled from the stem cell graft. The V gene is TRBV19, the J gene TRBJ2-1; a possible D gene is TRBD2 (6 bases). This receptor was taken from a human donor who donated a stem cell graft to a child with acute myeloid leukemia. The CDR3, as DNA: TGTGCCAGTAGTATAGGATTAAGGGGCAGGGACTATGAGCAGTTCTTC. This codes for CASSIGLRGRDYEQFF.